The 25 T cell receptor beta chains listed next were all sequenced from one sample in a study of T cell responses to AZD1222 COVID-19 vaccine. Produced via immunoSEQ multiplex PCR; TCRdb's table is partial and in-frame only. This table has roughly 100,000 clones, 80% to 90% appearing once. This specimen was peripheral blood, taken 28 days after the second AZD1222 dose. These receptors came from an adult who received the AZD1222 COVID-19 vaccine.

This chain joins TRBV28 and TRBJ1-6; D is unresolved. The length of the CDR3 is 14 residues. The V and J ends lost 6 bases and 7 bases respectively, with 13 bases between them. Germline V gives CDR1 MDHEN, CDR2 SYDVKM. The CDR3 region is CASSTRVRNSPLHF. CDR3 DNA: TGTGCCAGCAGCACAAGGGTAAGGAATTCACCCCTCCACTTT.

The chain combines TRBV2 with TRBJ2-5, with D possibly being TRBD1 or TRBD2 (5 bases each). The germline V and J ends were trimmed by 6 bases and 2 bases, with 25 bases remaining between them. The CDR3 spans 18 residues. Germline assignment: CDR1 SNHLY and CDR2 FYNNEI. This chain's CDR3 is CASRPYGPGAGGQETQYF. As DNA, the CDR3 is TGTGCCAGCAGGCCCTATGGTCCCGGGGCGGGCGGTCAAGAGACCCAGTACTTC.

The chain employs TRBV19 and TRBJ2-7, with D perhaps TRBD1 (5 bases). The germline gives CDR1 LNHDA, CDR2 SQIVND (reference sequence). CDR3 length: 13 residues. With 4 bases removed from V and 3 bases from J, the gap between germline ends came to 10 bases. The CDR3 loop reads CASSRWQGYEQYF. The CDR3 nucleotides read TGTGCCAGTAGTAGATGGCAGGGCTACGAGCAGTACTTC.

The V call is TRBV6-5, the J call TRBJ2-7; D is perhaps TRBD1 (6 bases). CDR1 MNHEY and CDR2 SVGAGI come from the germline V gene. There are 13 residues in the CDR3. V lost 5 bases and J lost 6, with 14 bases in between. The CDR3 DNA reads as TGTGCCAGCAGTATTTCAACAGGGACCGAGCAGTACTTC. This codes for CASSISTGTEQYF.

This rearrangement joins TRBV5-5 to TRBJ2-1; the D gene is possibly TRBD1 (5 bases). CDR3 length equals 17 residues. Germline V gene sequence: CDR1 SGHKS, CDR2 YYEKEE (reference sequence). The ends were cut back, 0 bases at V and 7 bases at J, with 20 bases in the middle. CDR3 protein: CASSLAHTGTGDNEQFF. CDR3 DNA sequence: TGTGCCAGCAGCTTGGCTCATACCGGAACAGGCGATAATGAGCAGTTCTTC.

The CDR3 nucleotides read TGTGCCAGCAGTCCCGGACTAGCGGGAGACAATGAGCAGTTCTTC. Amino acid sequence: CASSPGLAGDNEQFF. The V call is TRBV7-3, the J call TRBJ2-1; 13 bases agree with TRBD2. The V and J ends lost 6 bases and 5 bases, in that order; junction bases with no gene match: 4. Germline V lookup: CDR1 SGHTA, CDR2 FQGTGA. This CDR3 comprises 15 residues.

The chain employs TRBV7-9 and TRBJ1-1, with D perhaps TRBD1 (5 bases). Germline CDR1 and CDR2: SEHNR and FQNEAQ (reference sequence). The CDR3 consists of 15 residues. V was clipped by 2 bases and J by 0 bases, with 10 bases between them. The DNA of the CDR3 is TGTGCCAGCAGCTTAATGGGGACTCTGAACACTGAAGCTTTCTTT. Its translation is CASSLMGTLNTEAFF. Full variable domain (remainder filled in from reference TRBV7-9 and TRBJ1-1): DTGVSQNPRHKITKRGQNVTFRCDPISEHNRLYWYRQTLGQGPEFLTYFQNEAQLEKSRLLSDRFSAERPKGSFSTLEIQRTEQGDSAMYLCASSLMGTLNTEAFFGQGTRLTVV.

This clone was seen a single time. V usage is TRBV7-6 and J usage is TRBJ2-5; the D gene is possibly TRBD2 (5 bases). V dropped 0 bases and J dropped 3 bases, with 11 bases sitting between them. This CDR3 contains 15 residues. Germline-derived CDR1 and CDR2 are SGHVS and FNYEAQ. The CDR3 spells CASSLAVGREETQYF. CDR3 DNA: TGTGCCAGCAGCTTAGCGGTAGGGCGGGAAGAGACCCAGTACTTC.

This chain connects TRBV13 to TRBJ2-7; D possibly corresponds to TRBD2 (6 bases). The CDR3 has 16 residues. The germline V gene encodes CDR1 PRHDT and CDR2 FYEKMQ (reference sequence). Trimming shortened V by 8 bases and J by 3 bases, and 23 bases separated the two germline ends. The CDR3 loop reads CASELRGGAGYYEQYF. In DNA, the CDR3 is TGTGCCAGCGAGCTTAGAGGAGGGGCAGGGTACTACGAGCAGTACTTC.

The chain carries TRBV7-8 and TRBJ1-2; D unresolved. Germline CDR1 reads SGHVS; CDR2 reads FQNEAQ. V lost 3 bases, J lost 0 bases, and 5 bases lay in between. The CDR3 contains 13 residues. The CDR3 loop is CASSFGANYGYTF. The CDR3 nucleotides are TGTGCCAGCAGCTTTGGGGCTAACTATGGCTACACCTTC. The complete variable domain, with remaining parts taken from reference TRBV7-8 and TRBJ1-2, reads GAGVSQSPRYKVAKRGQDVALRCDPISGHVSLFWYQQALGQGPEFLTYFQNEAQLDKSGLPSDRFFAERPEGSVSTLKIQRTQQEDSAVYLCASSFGANYGYTFGSGTRLTVV.

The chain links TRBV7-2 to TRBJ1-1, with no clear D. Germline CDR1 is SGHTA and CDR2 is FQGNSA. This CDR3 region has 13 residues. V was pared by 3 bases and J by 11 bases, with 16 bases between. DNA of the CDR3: TGTGCCAGCAGCTTTCCACAGAATCCTTCCGCTTTCTTT. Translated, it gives CASSFPQNPSAFF. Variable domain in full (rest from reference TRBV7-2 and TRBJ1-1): GAGVSQSPSNKVTEKGKDVELRCDPISGHTALYWYRQSLGQGLEFLIYFQGNSAPDKSGLPSDRFSAERTGGSVSTLTIQRTQQEDSAVYLCASSFPQNPSAFFGQGTRLTVV.

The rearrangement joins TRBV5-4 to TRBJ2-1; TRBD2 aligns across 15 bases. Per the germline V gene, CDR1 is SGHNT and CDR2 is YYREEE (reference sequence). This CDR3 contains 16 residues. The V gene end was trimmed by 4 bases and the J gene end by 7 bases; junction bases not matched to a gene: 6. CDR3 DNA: TGTGCCAGCAGCGGACTAGCGGGAGGGAAGATTAATGAGCAGTTCTTC. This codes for CASSGLAGGKINEQFF.

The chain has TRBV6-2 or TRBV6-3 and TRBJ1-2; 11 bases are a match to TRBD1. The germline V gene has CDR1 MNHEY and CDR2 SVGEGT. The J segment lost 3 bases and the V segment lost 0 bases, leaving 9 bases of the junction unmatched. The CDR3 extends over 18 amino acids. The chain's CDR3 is CASSYSTDRGQWDYGYTF. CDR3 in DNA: TGTGCCAGCAGTTACTCGACGGACAGGGGGCAGTGGGACTATGGCTACACCTTC.

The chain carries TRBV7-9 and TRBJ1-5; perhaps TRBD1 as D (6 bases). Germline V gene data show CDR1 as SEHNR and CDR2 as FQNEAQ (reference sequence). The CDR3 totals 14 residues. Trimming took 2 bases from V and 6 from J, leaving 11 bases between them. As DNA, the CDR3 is TGTGCCAGCAGCTTACAGGGGCTCGGTCAGCCCCAGCATTTT. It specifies CASSLQGLGQPQHF. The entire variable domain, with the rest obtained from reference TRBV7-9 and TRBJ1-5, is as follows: DTGVSQNPRHKITKRGQNVTFRCDPISEHNRLYWYRQTLGQGPEFLTYFQNEAQLEKSRLLSDRFSAERPKGSFSTLEIQRTEQGDSAMYLCASSLQGLGQPQHFGDGTRLSIL.

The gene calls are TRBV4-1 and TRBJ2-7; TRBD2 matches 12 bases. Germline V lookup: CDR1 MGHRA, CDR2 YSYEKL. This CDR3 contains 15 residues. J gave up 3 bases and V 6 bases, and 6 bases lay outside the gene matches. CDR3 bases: TGCGCCAGCAGGCCCCAGGGACTAGCGGGCTACGAGCAGTACTTC. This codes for CASRPQGLAGYEQYF.

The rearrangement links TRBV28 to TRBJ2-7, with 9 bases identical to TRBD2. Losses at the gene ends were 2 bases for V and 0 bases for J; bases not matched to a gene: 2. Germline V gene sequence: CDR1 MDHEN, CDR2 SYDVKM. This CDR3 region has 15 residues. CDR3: CASSLGGRASYEQYF. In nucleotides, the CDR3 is TGTGCCAGCAGTTTAGGCGGGAGGGCCTCCTACGAGCAGTACTTC.

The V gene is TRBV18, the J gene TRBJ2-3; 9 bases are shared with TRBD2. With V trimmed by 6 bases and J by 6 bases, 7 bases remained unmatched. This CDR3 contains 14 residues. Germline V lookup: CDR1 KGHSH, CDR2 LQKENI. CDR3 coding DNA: TGTGCCAGCTCGGCCGGGACTAGCAGGGATACGCAGTATTTT. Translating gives CASSAGTSRDTQYF.

CDR3 sequence: CASSQGTTAGGGELFF. CDR3 nucleotides: TGTGCCAGCAGCCAGGGAACGACAGCCGGGGGTGGGGAGCTGTTTTTT. The chain combines TRBV5-6 with TRBJ2-2, with D maybe TRBD2 (6 bases). There are 16 residues in the CDR3. Looked up from germline, CDR1 is SGHDT and CDR2 is YYEEEE. Trimming took 4 bases from V and 8 from J, leaving 21 bases between them.

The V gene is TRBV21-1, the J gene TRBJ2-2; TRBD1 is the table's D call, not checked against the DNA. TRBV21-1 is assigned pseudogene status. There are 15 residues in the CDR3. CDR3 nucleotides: TGTGCCAGCAACCCCGACAGGGAGCTAACCGGGGAGCTGTTTTTT. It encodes CASNPDRELTGELFF.

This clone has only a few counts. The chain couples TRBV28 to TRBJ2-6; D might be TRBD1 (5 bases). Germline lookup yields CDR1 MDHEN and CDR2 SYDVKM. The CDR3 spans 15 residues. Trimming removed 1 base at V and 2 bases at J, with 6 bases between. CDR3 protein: CASSLSGPGANVLTF. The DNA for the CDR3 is TGTGCCAGCAGTTTATCAGGGCCTGGGGCCAACGTCCTGACTTTC.

CDR3 protein: CASSLFGLAGRDTQYF. As DNA, the CDR3 is TGTGCCAGCAGCTTGTTTGGACTAGCGGGAAGAGATACGCAGTATTTT. The J gene is TRBJ2-3, the V gene TRBV5-6; 12 bases align to TRBD2. Germline V gene lookup returns CDR1 SGHDT and CDR2 YYEEEE. CDR3 length: 16 amino acids. V dropped 1 base and J dropped 5; count of bases not matched to a gene: 5.

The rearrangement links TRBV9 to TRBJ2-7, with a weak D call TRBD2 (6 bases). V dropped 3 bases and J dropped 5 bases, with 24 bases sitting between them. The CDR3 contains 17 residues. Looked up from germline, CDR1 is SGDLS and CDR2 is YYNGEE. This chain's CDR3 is CASSARGAWFGGHEQYF. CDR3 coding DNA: TGTGCCAGCAGCGCTCGAGGGGCCTGGTTCGGGGGACACGAGCAGTACTTC.

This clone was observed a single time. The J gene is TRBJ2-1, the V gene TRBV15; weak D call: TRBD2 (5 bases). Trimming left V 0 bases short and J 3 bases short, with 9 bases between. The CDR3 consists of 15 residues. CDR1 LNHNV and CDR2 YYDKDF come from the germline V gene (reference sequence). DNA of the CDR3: TGTGCCACCAGCAGAGAGGAGCGGTACTACAATGAGCAGTTCTTC. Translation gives CATSREERYYNEQFF.

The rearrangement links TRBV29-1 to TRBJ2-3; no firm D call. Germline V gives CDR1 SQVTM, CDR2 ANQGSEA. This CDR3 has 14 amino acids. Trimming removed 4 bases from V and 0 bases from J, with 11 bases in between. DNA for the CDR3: TGCAGCGTTGCGTTCTGGGGTAGCACAGATACGCAGTATTTT. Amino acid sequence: CSVAFWGSTDTQYF.

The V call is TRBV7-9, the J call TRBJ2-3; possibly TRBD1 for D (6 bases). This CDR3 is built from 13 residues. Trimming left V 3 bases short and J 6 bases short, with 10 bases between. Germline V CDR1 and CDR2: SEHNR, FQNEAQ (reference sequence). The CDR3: CASSLGQGDTQYF. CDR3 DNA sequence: TGTGCCAGCAGCTTGGGGCAGGGGGATACGCAGTATTTT.